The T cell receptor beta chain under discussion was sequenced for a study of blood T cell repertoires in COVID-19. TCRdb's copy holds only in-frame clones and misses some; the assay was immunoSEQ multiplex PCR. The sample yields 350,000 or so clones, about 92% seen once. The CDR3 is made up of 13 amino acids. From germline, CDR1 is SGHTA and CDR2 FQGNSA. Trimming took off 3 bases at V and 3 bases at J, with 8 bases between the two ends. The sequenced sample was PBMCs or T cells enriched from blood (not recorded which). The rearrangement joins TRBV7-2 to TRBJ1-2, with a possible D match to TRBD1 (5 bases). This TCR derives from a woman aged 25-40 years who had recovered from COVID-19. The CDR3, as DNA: TGTGCCAGCAGCTTTGACAGAGACTATGGCTACACCTTC. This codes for CASSFDRDYGYTF. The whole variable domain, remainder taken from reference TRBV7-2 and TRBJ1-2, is GAGVSQSPSNKVTEKGKDVELRCDPISGHTALYWYRQSLGQGLEFLIYFQGNSAPDKSGLPSDRFSAERTGGSVSTLTIQRTQQEDSAVYLCASSFDRDYGYTFGSGTRLTVV.